The rows below give T cell receptor beta chains drawn from one sample of a study of T cell responses to AZD1222 COVID-19 vaccine. Assay: immunoSEQ multiplex PCR; the TCRdb copy retains only in-frame clones and omits some. The table records around 99,000 clones, about 90% of them present only once. The material sequenced was peripheral blood, taken on day 0 of AZD1222 vaccination. The receptor set was obtained from an adult in good health. CDR3s include the opening cysteine and the closing phenylalanine or tryptophan. Fields, in order: J gene, clone size, D gene, V gene, CDR3 DNA, CDR3 protein. The D gene is left open where the match is weak. Clone size, where shown, is once, few, many, or a class for clones that have expanded.

TRBJ2-1	.	.	TRBV4-3	TGCGCCAGCAGCCAAGGAGCTTGGGGCAATGAGCAGTTCTTC	CASSQGAWGNEQFF
TRBJ1-1	.	.	TRBV10-1	TGCGCCAGCAGTACATCCTTCATGAACACTGAAGCTTTCTTT	CASSTSFMNTEAFF
TRBJ2-1	.	.	TRBV7-9	TGTGCCAGCAGCTTAGGGGGCTCCTACAATGAGCAGTTCTTC	CASSLGGSYNEQFF
TRBJ2-1	.	.	TRBV9	TGTGCCAGCAGCGTAGGCTACCGCGGACCCCATGAGCAGTTCTTC	CASSVGYRGPHEQFF
TRBJ1-2	.	.	TRBV6-4	TGTGCCAGCAGTGACTCACTCCGGAAAGGTGGCTACACCTTC	CASSDSLRKGGYTF
TRBJ1-4	.	.	TRBV6-2/TRBV6-3	TGTGCCAGCAGTTGGCTCGGGGGCTCGAATGAAAAACTGTTTTTT	CASSWLGGSNEKLFF
TRBJ1-1	.	.	TRBV7-2	TGTGCCAGCATACGCCGGGGGAACACTGAAGCTTTCTTT	CASIRRGNTEAFF
TRBJ1-6	.	TRBD1	TRBV7-2	TGTGCCAGCAGCTTAGCCGGGACAGGGGGCCAAGCCCCTTGGGCCCTCCACTTT	CASSLAGTGGQAPWALHF
TRBJ1-6	.	.	TRBV5-4	TGTGCCAGCAGCAAGTCGGGAAACTATAATTCACCCCTCCACTTT	CASSKSGNYNSPLHF
TRBJ1-5	.	.	TRBV24-1	TGTGCCACCAGTGATTACGGACCAGGGGGCAATCAGCCCCAGCATTTT	CATSDYGPGGNQPQHF
TRBJ1-2	.	TRBD1	TRBV27	TGTGCCAGCAGTTCCGTGCGACCGACCGGGACAGCCATCTATGGCTGCACCTTC	CASSSVRPTGTAIYGCTF
TRBJ2-2	.	.	TRBV7-9	TGTGCCAGCAGCTTAGTAGGGAAGCACACCGGGGAGCTGTTTTTT	CASSLVGKHTGELFF
TRBJ1-1	.	.	TRBV7-3	TGTGCCAGCAGCTCAAACCAGGGATTAGGTGAAGCTTTCTTT	CASSSNQGLGEAFF
TRBJ2-1	.	.	TRBV18	TGTGCCAGCTCACCAGAAAGGGTCAGCTCCTACAATGAGCAGTTCTTC	CASSPERVSSYNEQFF
TRBJ1-2	.	.	TRBV11-2	TGTGCCAGCAGCCTAACAGGGTATGGCTACACCTTC	CASSLTGYGYTF
TRBJ1-1	.	.	TRBV29-1	TGCAGCGTTAGGGTGAACACTGAAGCTTTCTTT	CSVRVNTEAFF
TRBJ1-4	.	.	TRBV9	TGTGCCAGCAGCGCCCTAGGGGAGGGAAAACTGTTTTTT	CASSALGEGKLFF
TRBJ1-6	few	.	TRBV10-2	TGCGCCAGCAGTGAGATAAGGACCATTGGTTCACCCCTCCACTTT	CASSEIRTIGSPLHF
TRBJ1-1	.	TRBD1	TRBV7-9	TGTGCCAGCAGCTCCGGACAGGGATCAACTGAAGCTTTCTTT	CASSSGQGSTEAFF
TRBJ2-1	.	TRBD2	TRBV6-2/TRBV6-3	TGTGCCAGCAGTTCTCTAGCGGGGGGCGTCGATGAGCAGTTCTTC	CASSSLAGGVDEQFF